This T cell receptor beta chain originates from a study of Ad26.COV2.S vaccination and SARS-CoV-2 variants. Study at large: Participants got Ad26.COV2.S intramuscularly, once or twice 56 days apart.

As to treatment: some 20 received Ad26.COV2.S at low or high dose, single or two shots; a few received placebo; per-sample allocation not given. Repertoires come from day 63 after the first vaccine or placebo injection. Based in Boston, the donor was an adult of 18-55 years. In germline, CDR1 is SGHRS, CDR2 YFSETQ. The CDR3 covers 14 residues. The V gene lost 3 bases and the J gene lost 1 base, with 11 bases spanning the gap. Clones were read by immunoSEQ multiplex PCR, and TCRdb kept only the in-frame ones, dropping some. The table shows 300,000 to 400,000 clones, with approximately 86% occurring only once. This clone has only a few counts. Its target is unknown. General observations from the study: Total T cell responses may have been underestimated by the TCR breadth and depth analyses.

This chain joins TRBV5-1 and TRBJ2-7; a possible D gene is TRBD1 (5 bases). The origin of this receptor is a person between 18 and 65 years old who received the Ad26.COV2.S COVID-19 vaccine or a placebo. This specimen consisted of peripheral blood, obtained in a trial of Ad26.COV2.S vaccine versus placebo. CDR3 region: CASSSQGLSYEQYF. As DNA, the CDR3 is TGCGCCAGCAGCTCCCAGGGCCTTTCCTACGAGCAGTACTTC.